This is a list of T cell receptor beta chains from one sample in a study of blood T cell repertoires in COVID-19. This table comes from immunoSEQ multiplex PCR, and its TCRdb copy is limited to in-frame clones, with some not included. The sample consists of about 200,000 clones, about 88% of them appearing once. Source material: peripheral blood. These receptors were obtained from a woman in her thirties or forties with acute or convalescent COVID-19. Both conserved end residues are part of each CDR3. D genes are given only for firm matches. Clone size is shown for a subset of rows, as once, few, many or a class of expanded clone.

D gene: TRBD1; J gene: TRBJ2-2; clone size: -; V gene: TRBV3-1/TRBV3-2; CDR3 DNA: TGTGCCAGCAGCCCTCACACCGGACAGGGGGGCACCGGGGAGCTGTTTTTT; CDR3 protein: CASSPHTGQGGTGELFF
D gene: -; J gene: TRBJ1-6; clone size: -; V gene: TRBV27; CDR3 DNA: TGTGCCAGCAGTTTATCGTTCAGCTCCTATAATTCACCCCTCCACTTT; CDR3 protein: CASSLSFSSYNSPLHF
D gene: TRBD2; J gene: TRBJ2-5; clone size: -; V gene: TRBV28; CDR3 DNA: TGTGCCAGCAGTTCATGGACTAGCGGGGGGCCTATCCAAGAGACCCAGTACTTC; CDR3 protein: CASSSWTSGGPIQETQYF
D gene: -; J gene: TRBJ1-2; clone size: -; V gene: TRBV10-3; CDR3 DNA: TGTGCCATCAGCCCTGACAAGAACTATGGCTACACCTTC; CDR3 protein: CAISPDKNYGYTF
D gene: -; J gene: TRBJ1-1; clone size: -; V gene: TRBV10-2; CDR3 DNA: TGCGCCAGCAGACATACCCGCGGGGGGCGCAACACTGAAGCTTTCTTT; CDR3 protein: CASRHTRGGRNTEAFF
D gene: TRBD1; J gene: TRBJ1-6; clone size: -; V gene: TRBV6-5; CDR3 DNA: TGTGCCAGCACTAGCACAGGGGTACGTAATTCACCCCTCCACTTT; CDR3 protein: CASTSTGVRNSPLHF
D gene: -; J gene: TRBJ2-5; clone size: -; V gene: TRBV7-6; CDR3 DNA: TGTGCCAGCAGTCTACGGGCGTTAGGGGTAGAGACCCAGTACTTC; CDR3 protein: CASSLRALGVETQYF
D gene: -; J gene: TRBJ1-3; clone size: -; V gene: TRBV10-1; CDR3 DNA: TGCGCCAGCAGCTTGGGGGGCTCTGGAAACACCATATATTTT; CDR3 protein: CASSLGGSGNTIYF
D gene: TRBD1; J gene: TRBJ2-2; clone size: -; V gene: TRBV11-3; CDR3 DNA: TGTGCCAGCAGCCACCCGGGACAGGGGGCCGGCGGGGAGCTGTTTTTT; CDR3 protein: CASSHPGQGAGGELFF
D gene: -; J gene: TRBJ1-6; clone size: -; V gene: TRBV6-1; CDR3 DNA: TGTGCCAGCAGTGAAGGGACATCCATTAGCTCCTATAATTCACCCCTCCACTTT; CDR3 protein: CASSEGTSISSYNSPLHF
D gene: -; J gene: TRBJ1-3; clone size: -; V gene: TRBV6-5; CDR3 DNA: TGTGCCAGCAGTTACCGCGGCACCATATATTTT; CDR3 protein: CASSYRGTIYF
D gene: -; J gene: TRBJ2-3; clone size: -; V gene: TRBV12-5; CDR3 DNA: TGTGCTAGTGGTCCCTTGCCGGGGAAGTTGACAGATACGCAGTATTTT; CDR3 protein: CASGPLPGKLTDTQYF
D gene: -; J gene: TRBJ2-5; clone size: once; V gene: TRBV6-1; CDR3 DNA: TGTGCCAGCAGTGAAGGGAACGGGGTTTATCAGTACTTC; CDR3 protein: CASSEGNGVYQYF
D gene: TRBD1; J gene: TRBJ1-5; clone size: -; V gene: TRBV2; CDR3 DNA: TGTGCCAGCAGTAGGGACAGACCATTCAATCAGCCCCAGCATTTT; CDR3 protein: CASSRDRPFNQPQHF
D gene: -; J gene: TRBJ1-2; clone size: -; V gene: TRBV3-1/TRBV3-2; CDR3 DNA: TGTGCCAGCAGCCAAGAACTGGCGACACCAGGCAACTATGGCTACACCTTC; CDR3 protein: CASSQELATPGNYGYTF
D gene: -; J gene: TRBJ1-6; clone size: once; V gene: TRBV10-2; CDR3 DNA: TGCGCCAGCAGTGAGTCCGGCAGGTCCCCCCTCCACTTT; CDR3 protein: CASSESGRSPLHF
D gene: TRBD1; J gene: TRBJ1-6; clone size: -; V gene: TRBV27; CDR3 DNA: TGTGCCAGCAGTCCCTACAGGGGAGGATCACCCCTCCACTTT; CDR3 protein: CASSPYRGGSPLHF
D gene: TRBD2; J gene: TRBJ2-1; clone size: -; V gene: TRBV27; CDR3 DNA: TGTGCCAGCAGTACTCTAGCGGGGGGGCCTTTGGATGAGCAGTTCTTC; CDR3 protein: CASSTLAGGPLDEQFF
D gene: -; J gene: TRBJ1-1; clone size: -; V gene: TRBV5-6; CDR3 DNA: TGTGCCAGCAGCCCCGGGGGGAACACTGAAGCTTTCTTT; CDR3 protein: CASSPGGNTEAFF
D gene: -; J gene: TRBJ1-2; clone size: -; V gene: TRBV12-5; CDR3 DNA: TGTGCTAGTGGTTTGCCAAGCCAGGGCCCCTATGGCTACACCTTC; CDR3 protein: CASGLPSQGPYGYTF
D gene: TRBD2; J gene: TRBJ2-3; clone size: -; V gene: TRBV9; CDR3 DNA: TGTGCCAGCAGCTCCAGGCGGGGGGAAGTTACGATCGGAGATACGCAGTATTTT; CDR3 protein: CASSSRRGEVTIGDTQYF
D gene: TRBD1; J gene: TRBJ2-5; clone size: -; V gene: TRBV27; CDR3 DNA: TGTGCCAGCAGTCATCAACAGGGGTACCAAGAGACCCAGTACTTC; CDR3 protein: CASSHQQGYQETQYF
D gene: -; J gene: TRBJ1-5; clone size: few; V gene: TRBV2; CDR3 DNA: TGTGCCAGCAAAGCACAGGCCAATCAGCCCCAGCATTTT; CDR3 protein: CASKAQANQPQHF
D gene: -; J gene: TRBJ2-5; clone size: -; V gene: TRBV5-1; CDR3 DNA: TGCGCCAGCAGCCCTCCCTCAACTAATCGGCGGCAAGAGACCCAGTACTTC; CDR3 protein: CASSPPSTNRRQETQYF
D gene: -; J gene: TRBJ1-6; clone size: -; V gene: TRBV15; CDR3 DNA: TGTGCCACCAGCAGATCCGCGGTAGAGGATAATTCACCCCTCCACTTT; CDR3 protein: CATSRSAVEDNSPLHF
D gene: TRBD1; J gene: TRBJ1-2; clone size: -; V gene: TRBV30; CDR3 DNA: TGTGCCTTGGGACAGGGGGCTAATGGCTACACCTTC; CDR3 protein: CALGQGANGYTF
D gene: TRBD1; J gene: TRBJ2-1; clone size: -; V gene: TRBV5-1; CDR3 DNA: TGCGCCAGCACCCAACAGGGGGCTAGCACCTACAATGAGCAGTTCTTC; CDR3 protein: CASTQQGASTYNEQFF
D gene: -; J gene: TRBJ1-3; clone size: -; V gene: TRBV6-1; CDR3 DNA: TGTGCCAGCAGTGAAATGGGAGGGCCTGGAAACACCATATATTTT; CDR3 protein: CASSEMGGPGNTIYF
D gene: -; J gene: TRBJ1-3; clone size: -; V gene: TRBV9; CDR3 DNA: TGTGCCAGCAGCGTAGAGGTTCCAGGGAGAAACACCATATATTTT; CDR3 protein: CASSVEVPGRNTIYF
D gene: TRBD2; J gene: TRBJ2-3; clone size: -; V gene: TRBV5-1; CDR3 DNA: TGCGCCAGCAGCTTGGTTCCGCGGGGGGGTAGAGATACGCAGTATTTT; CDR3 protein: CASSLVPRGGRDTQYF
D gene: TRBD1; J gene: TRBJ1-1; clone size: -; V gene: TRBV5-8; CDR3 DNA: TGTGCCAGCAGCATAGGACAGGGGGCGAACACTGAAGCTTTCTTT; CDR3 protein: CASSIGQGANTEAFF
D gene: TRBD2; J gene: TRBJ2-1; clone size: -; V gene: TRBV5-1; CDR3 DNA: TGCGCCAGCAGCTTGGTAGCGGGAGACTCCTACAATGAGCAGTTCTTC; CDR3 protein: CASSLVAGDSYNEQFF
D gene: TRBD1; J gene: TRBJ2-4; clone size: -; V gene: TRBV3-1/TRBV3-2; CDR3 DNA: TGTGCCAGCAGCCAAACGACAGGGACCAAAAACATTCAGTACTTC; CDR3 protein: CASSQTTGTKNIQYF
D gene: -; J gene: TRBJ1-2; clone size: -; V gene: TRBV5-1; CDR3 DNA: TGCGCCAGCAGCTTAGGCTCGGCAGGTGGCTACACCTTC; CDR3 protein: CASSLGSAGGYTF
D gene: -; J gene: TRBJ2-5; clone size: -; V gene: TRBV24-1; CDR3 DNA: TGTGCCACCAGTGATCCGGACGCAGGGGAGACCCAGTACTTC; CDR3 protein: CATSDPDAGETQYF
D gene: -; J gene: TRBJ2-2; clone size: -; V gene: TRBV7-9; CDR3 DNA: TGTGCCAGCAGCTTGAGAGAGGTCACCGGGGAGCTGTTTTTT; CDR3 protein: CASSLREVTGELFF
D gene: -; J gene: TRBJ1-1; clone size: -; V gene: TRBV7-2; CDR3 DNA: TGTGCCAGCAGCTTAGTTCTGGCCACTGAAGCTTTCTTT; CDR3 protein: CASSLVLATEAFF
D gene: TRBD1; J gene: TRBJ1-2; clone size: -; V gene: TRBV27; CDR3 DNA: TGTGCCAGCAGTCTCCGGGGGGACAGGGGGTATGTCTATGGCTACACCTTC; CDR3 protein: CASSLRGDRGYVYGYTF
D gene: -; J gene: TRBJ2-3; clone size: -; V gene: TRBV25-1; CDR3 DNA: TGTGCCAGCAGTGATCCCGTAAAGAGCCAAACAGATACGCAGTATTTT; CDR3 protein: CASSDPVKSQTDTQYF
D gene: -; J gene: TRBJ1-2; clone size: -; V gene: TRBV15; CDR3 DNA: TGTGCCACCAGCAGAGATCCCAACAGCTACTATGGCTACACCTTC; CDR3 protein: CATSRDPNSYYGYTF
D gene: TRBD2; J gene: TRBJ2-1; clone size: -; V gene: TRBV24-1; CDR3 DNA: TGTGCCACCAGTGATTATAGTGGGCGGGGGAGCTCCTACAATGAGCAGTTCTTC; CDR3 protein: CATSDYSGRGSSYNEQFF
D gene: -; J gene: TRBJ2-5; clone size: -; V gene: TRBV5-1; CDR3 DNA: TGCGCCAGCAGCTATGGACTGGCCGCCCAAGAGACCCAGTACTTC; CDR3 protein: CASSYGLAAQETQYF
D gene: -; J gene: TRBJ1-5; clone size: -; V gene: TRBV21-1; CDR3 DNA: TGTGCCAGCAGCACGTTATTGGGCCTCACAACCTCTGATAGCAATCAGCCCCAGCATTTT; CDR3 protein: CASSTLLGLTTSDSNQPQHF
D gene: TRBD2; J gene: TRBJ2-5; clone size: once; V gene: TRBV5-1; CDR3 DNA: TGCGCCAGCAGCGGGACGGGGACTAGGGGTGAGACCCAGTACTTC; CDR3 protein: CASSGTGTRGETQYF
D gene: TRBD1; J gene: TRBJ2-1; clone size: -; V gene: TRBV5-1; CDR3 DNA: TGCGCCAGCAGCATCACTGCCGGGACAGGGACCCATGAGCAGTTCTTC; CDR3 protein: CASSITAGTGTHEQFF
D gene: -; J gene: TRBJ1-5; clone size: -; V gene: TRBV7-2; CDR3 DNA: TGTGCCAGCAGCTTACCCAGGGAAAATCAGCCCCAGCATTTT; CDR3 protein: CASSLPRENQPQHF
D gene: -; J gene: TRBJ1-2; clone size: -; V gene: TRBV6-5; CDR3 DNA: TGTGCCAGCAGTTATGAACAGCACTATGGCTACACCTTC; CDR3 protein: CASSYEQHYGYTF
D gene: -; J gene: TRBJ1-1; clone size: -; V gene: TRBV9; CDR3 DNA: TGTGCCAGCAGCCCCGGGGGTGGCGAAGCTTTCTTT; CDR3 protein: CASSPGGGEAFF
D gene: TRBD2; J gene: TRBJ2-5; clone size: -; V gene: TRBV5-4; CDR3 DNA: TGTGCCAGCAGCTCCCCGGGACTAGCGGGAGAGACCCAGTACTTC; CDR3 protein: CASSSPGLAGETQYF
D gene: -; J gene: TRBJ1-6; clone size: once; V gene: TRBV25-1; CDR3 DNA: TGTGCCAGCAGTCACACCGGCGGAAATTCACCCCTCCACTTT; CDR3 protein: CASSHTGGNSPLHF
D gene: -; J gene: TRBJ1-2; clone size: -; V gene: TRBV18; CDR3 DNA: TGTGCCAGCTCACCACCGAACAGGTCCTATGGCTACACCTTC; CDR3 protein: CASSPPNRSYGYTF
D gene: TRBD1; J gene: TRBJ1-1; clone size: -; V gene: TRBV18; CDR3 DNA: TGTGCCAGCTCACCGGGACAGGCTGGCACTGAAGCTTTCTTT; CDR3 protein: CASSPGQAGTEAFF
D gene: -; J gene: TRBJ1-2; clone size: -; V gene: TRBV4-1; CDR3 DNA: TGCGCCAGCAGCCAAGATCCCCCAGCAGGCGGCTACACCTTC; CDR3 protein: CASSQDPPAGGYTF
D gene: -; J gene: TRBJ1-1; clone size: -; V gene: TRBV5-4; CDR3 DNA: TGTGCCAGCAGCTTGCAGGGGCGGGACACTGAAGCTTTCTTT; CDR3 protein: CASSLQGRDTEAFF
D gene: -; J gene: TRBJ1-5; clone size: -; V gene: TRBV19; CDR3 DNA: TGTGCCAGTAGTATTCTCCCCAATCAGCCCCAGCATTTT; CDR3 protein: CASSILPNQPQHF
D gene: TRBD2; J gene: TRBJ2-1; clone size: -; V gene: TRBV7-6; CDR3 DNA: TGTGCCAGCGGGGGACTAGACAATGAGCAGTTCTTC; CDR3 protein: CASGGLDNEQFF
D gene: -; J gene: TRBJ2-1; clone size: -; V gene: TRBV7-2; CDR3 DNA: TGTGCCAGCAGCTTAGATCAGCGGGTGTACAATGAGCAGTTCTTC; CDR3 protein: CASSLDQRVYNEQFF